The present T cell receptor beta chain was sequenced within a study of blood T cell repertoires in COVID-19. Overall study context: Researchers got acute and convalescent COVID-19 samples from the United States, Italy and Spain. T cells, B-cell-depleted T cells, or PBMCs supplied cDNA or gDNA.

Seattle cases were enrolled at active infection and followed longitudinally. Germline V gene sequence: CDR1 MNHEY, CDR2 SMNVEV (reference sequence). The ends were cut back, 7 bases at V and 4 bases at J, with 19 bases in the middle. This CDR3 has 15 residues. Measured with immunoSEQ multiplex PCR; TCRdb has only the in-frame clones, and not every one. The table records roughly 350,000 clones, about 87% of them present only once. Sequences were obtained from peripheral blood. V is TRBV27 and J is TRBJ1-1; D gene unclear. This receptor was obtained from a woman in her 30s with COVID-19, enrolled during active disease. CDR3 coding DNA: TGTGCCAGCACCAAAATCCCCGCCGGGAGCACTGAAGCTTTCTTT. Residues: CASTKIPAGSTEAFF.